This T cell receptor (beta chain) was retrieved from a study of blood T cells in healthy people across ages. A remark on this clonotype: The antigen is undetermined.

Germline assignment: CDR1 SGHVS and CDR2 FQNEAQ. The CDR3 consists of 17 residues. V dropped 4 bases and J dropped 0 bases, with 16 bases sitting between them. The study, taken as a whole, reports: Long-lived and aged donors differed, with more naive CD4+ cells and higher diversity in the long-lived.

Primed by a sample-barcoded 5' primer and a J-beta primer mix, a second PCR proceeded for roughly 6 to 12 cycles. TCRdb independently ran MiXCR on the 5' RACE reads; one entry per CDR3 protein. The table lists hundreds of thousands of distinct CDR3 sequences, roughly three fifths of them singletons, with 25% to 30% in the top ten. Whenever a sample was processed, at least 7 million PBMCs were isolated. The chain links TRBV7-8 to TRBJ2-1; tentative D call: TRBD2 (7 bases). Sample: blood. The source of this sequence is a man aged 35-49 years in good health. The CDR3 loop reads CASSSEGGGHSYNEQFF. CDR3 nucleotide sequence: TGTGCCAGCAGCTCGGAGGGCGGGGGACACTCCTACAATGAGCAGTTCTTC.